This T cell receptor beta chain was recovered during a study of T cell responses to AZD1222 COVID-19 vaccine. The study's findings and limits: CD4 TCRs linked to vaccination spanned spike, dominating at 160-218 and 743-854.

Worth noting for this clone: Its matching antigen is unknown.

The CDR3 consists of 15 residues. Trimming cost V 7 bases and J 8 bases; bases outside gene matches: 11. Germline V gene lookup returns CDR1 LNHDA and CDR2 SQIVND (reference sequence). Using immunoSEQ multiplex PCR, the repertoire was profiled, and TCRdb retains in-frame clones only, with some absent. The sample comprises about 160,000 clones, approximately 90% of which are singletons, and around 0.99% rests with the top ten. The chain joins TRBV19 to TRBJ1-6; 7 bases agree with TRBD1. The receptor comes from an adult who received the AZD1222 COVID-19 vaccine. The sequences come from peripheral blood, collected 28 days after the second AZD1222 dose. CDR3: CASKETGRIDSPLHF. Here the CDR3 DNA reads TGTGCCAGTAAGGAGACAGGGAGGATTGATTCACCCCTCCACTTT.